This paragraph reports one TCR beta chain. This sample was included in a study of technical replicates of blood from a handful of donors. Measured with immunoSEQ multiplex PCR; TCRdb has only the in-frame clones, and not every one. The profile shows around 80,000 clones, under 99% of them singletons. The sequenced sample consisted of T cells isolated from PBMCs. The sequence was obtained from a human donor in good health.

CDR3 region: CASSIGHLTNTEAFF. DNA of the CDR3: TGTGCCAGTAGTATAGGACATCTTACCAACACTGAAGCTTTCTTT. V gene TRBV19 combines with J gene TRBJ1-1; D call uncertain. Germline values: CDR1 LNHDA, CDR2 SQIVND (reference sequence). This CDR3 region has 15 residues. V was cut by 1 base and J by 2 bases, with 11 bases left in between.